What follows are 6 T cell receptor beta chains derived from one specimen sequenced in a study of cytomegalovirus exposure and HLA in healthy donors. Data came from immunoSEQ multiplex PCR; TCRdb stores just in-frame clones and leaves some out. The top ten hold roughly 10% of the sample, which has approximately 150,000 clones, almost 85% seen once. The sequencing sample was made of PBMCs. These receptors all come from a man aged 30 to 45 in good health and CMV-seropositive.

The J gene is TRBJ2-5, the V gene TRBV18; the D gene is possibly TRBD1 (5 bases). Trimming took 2 bases from V and 4 from J, leaving 11 bases between them. Germline V CDR1 and CDR2: KGHSH, LQKENI. This CDR3 region has 14 residues. The CDR3, as DNA: TGTGCCAGCTCACCATTTCACAGGTCAGAGACCCAGTACTTC. Translated: CASSPFHRSETQYF.

The chain employs TRBV29-1 and TRBJ2-7; TRBD1 might be the D (5 bases). The V gene's germline CDR1 is SQVTM and CDR2 ANQGSEA. CDR3 length: 11 residues. V gave up 7 bases and J gave up 4 bases, with 11 bases separating them. CDR3 amino acids: CSALTAYEQYF. In DNA, the CDR3 is TGCAGCGCCCTGACAGCTTACGAGCAGTACTTC.

This clone was recorded a few times. A much larger clone sits a single nucleotide away, making a read error possible. The V call is TRBV19, the J call TRBJ1-1; a possible D gene is TRBD1 (6 bases). Germline loops: CDR1 LNHDA, CDR2 SQIVND (reference sequence). There are 13 residues in the CDR3. The V end lost 5 bases, the J end lost 0 bases, and 7 bases lay between the germline ends. The CDR3 spells CASSRTVNTEAFF. CDR3 nucleotides: TGTGCCAGTAGTCGGACAGTGAACACTGAAGCTTTCTTT.

This clone was seen once. The CDR3 here is CASSRRSVGQGATDEQYF. CDR3 DNA: TGCGCCAGCAGCAGAAGGAGCGTTGGGCAGGGGGCAACGGACGAGCAGTACTTC. The V and J genes are TRBV5-1 and TRBJ2-7, with TRBD1 matching over 8 bases. J lost 5 bases, V lost 4 bases, and 20 bases had no gene match. Per the germline V gene, CDR1 is SGHRS and CDR2 is YFSETQ. This CDR3 is built from 18 residues.

V and J are TRBV6-4 and TRBJ2-3; a possible D gene is TRBD1 (5 bases). The CDR3 length is 16 residues. Trimming shortened V by 0 bases and J by 1 base, and 11 bases separated the two germline ends. Germline lookup yields CDR1 MRHNA and CDR2 SNTAGT. This chain's CDR3 is CASSDSGRAGTDTQYF. The CDR3 region has the DNA TGTGCCAGCAGTGACTCGGGCAGGGCTGGCACAGATACGCAGTATTTT.

The genes are TRBV28 and TRBJ2-1, with TRBD2 as a possible D gene (6 bases). The CDR3 has 15 amino acids. Trimming cost V 5 bases and J 6 bases, with 17 bases left between them. Germline V gene lookup returns CDR1 MDHEN and CDR2 SYDVKM. CDR3 bases: TGTGCCAGCAGTGCGGCGGGACTCCTCAGCAATGAGCAGTTCTTC. It is translated as CASSAAGLLSNEQFF. The full variable domain, completed using reference TRBV28 and TRBJ2-1, is DVKVTQSSRYLVKRTGEKVFLECVQDMDHENMFWYRQDPGLGLRLIYFSYDVKMKEKGDIPEGYSVSREKKERFSLILESASTNQTSMYLCASSAAGLLSNEQFFGPGTRLTVL.